This TCR beta chain is drawn from a study of naive CD8 T cells in extremely preterm neonates. Without labor or membrane rupture, elective cesareans at roughly 37-41 weeks supplied term cord blood. Assay: immunoSEQ multiplex PCR; the TCRdb copy retains only in-frame clones and omits some. Of thousands of clones in the sample, 98% were seen once. The sequencing sample was made of naive CD8+ T cells from cord blood. This TCR derives from a newborn in good health.

DNA for the CDR3: TGCGCCAGCAGCCAACCCAGGCAGGGGCGGAATTCACCCCTCCACTTT. Translated, it gives CASSQPRQGRNSPLHF. The rearrangement links TRBV4-1 to TRBJ1-6; possibly TRBD1 for D (6 bases). Trimming removed 2 bases from V and 7 bases from J, with 15 bases in between. Germline V CDR1 and CDR2: MGHRA, YSYEKL. This CDR3 has 16 residues.